The 10 T cell receptor beta chains given below trace back to one sample, sequenced in a study of T cell responses to AZD1222 COVID-19 vaccine. Here immunoSEQ multiplex PCR was the method, and the copy in TCRdb shows in-frame clones only, minus some. The sample includes some 99,000 clones, around 90% of them seen just once. Sequencing used peripheral blood, obtained on day 0 of MenACWY control vaccination. The receptors shown here come from an adult in good health.

V gene TRBV4-3 combines with J gene TRBJ1-1, with 7 bases lining up with TRBD1. The CDR3 has 14 residues. Germline loops: CDR1 LGHNA, CDR2 YSLEER. The J segment lost 2 bases and the V segment lost 4 bases, leaving 4 bases of the junction unmatched. The CDR3 region has the DNA TGCGCCAGCAGCCCGGGACAGATCAACACTGAAGCTTTCTTT. Translating gives CASSPGQINTEAFF.

The CDR3 loop reads CAWNRGNTEAFF. CDR3 DNA sequence: TGTGCCTGGAACCGGGGGAACACTGAAGCTTTCTTT. This chain uses TRBV30 with TRBJ1-1; unclear D gene. CDR3 size: 12 residues. Germline CDR1 reads GTSNPN; CDR2 reads SVGIG (reference sequence). The V gene lost 4 bases and the J gene lost 1 base, with 7 bases spanning the gap.

The chain couples TRBV11-1 to TRBJ1-6; D ambiguous. The germline CDR1 and CDR2 sequences are SGHAT and FQDESV (reference sequence). The CDR3 is 14 residues long. The V and J ends lost 5 bases and 9 bases respectively, with 14 bases between them. CDR3 nucleotide sequence: TGTGCCAGCAGCCCGGACCGGTTTGGTTCACCCCTCCACTTT. This encodes CASSPDRFGSPLHF.

The chain combines TRBV5-6 with TRBJ2-3; 10 nucleotides line up with TRBD2. Germline values: CDR1 SGHDT, CDR2 YYEEEE. CDR3 length: 15 residues. Trimming cost V 4 bases and J 2 bases; bases outside gene matches: 4. The DNA of the CDR3 is TGTGCCAGCAGCGCCGGGACTAGCGACACAGATACGCAGTATTTT. Translation: CASSAGTSDTDTQYF.

V usage is TRBV7-8 and J usage is TRBJ2-2, with 7 bases fitting TRBD1. The CDR3 totals 16 residues. The V and J ends lost 4 bases and 3 bases, in that order; junction bases with no gene match: 8. Looked up from germline, CDR1 is SGHVS and CDR2 is FQNEAQ. The CDR3 sequence is CASSWSGTVDTGELFF. The CDR3 DNA is TGTGCCAGCAGCTGGTCCGGGACAGTCGACACCGGGGAGCTGTTTTTT.

The chain has TRBV5-4 and TRBJ1-6; TRBD1 matches 7 bases. The CDR3 runs to 15 residues. Germline values: CDR1 SGHNT, CDR2 YYREEE (reference sequence). V shed 4 bases and J 6 bases; nucleotides not matched to a gene: 7. CDR3 sequence: CASSPTGPGNSPLHF. The CDR3 DNA is TGTGCCAGCAGCCCGACAGGGCCTGGTAATTCACCCCTCCACTTT.

This clone showed up just a few times. The chain couples TRBV28 to TRBJ1-1, with TRBD1 matching 7 bases. The J segment lost 10 bases and the V segment lost 1 base, leaving 15 bases of the junction unmatched. CDR1 is MDHEN and CDR2 is SYDVKM in the germline V gene. This CDR3 is 16 amino acids long. The CDR3 sequence: CASSLSRRDFRGVAFF. The CDR3 region has the DNA TGTGCCAGCAGTTTATCCCGTAGGGACTTCAGGGGGGTAGCTTTCTTT.

The chain uses TRBV28 and TRBJ2-7; D might be TRBD2 (5 bases). Trimming removed 3 bases at V and 3 bases at J, with 12 bases between. This CDR3 spans 14 amino acids. CDR1 MDHEN and CDR2 SYDVKM come from the germline V gene. CDR3 amino acids: CASSFEGRIYEQYF. CDR3 DNA: TGTGCCAGCAGTTTCGAGGGAAGGATCTACGAGCAGTACTTC.

The chain links TRBV6-5 to TRBJ1-2; D remains unclear. Germline V CDR1 and CDR2: MNHEY, SVGAGI. CDR3 length: 12 amino acids. V was pared by 4 bases and J by 6 bases, with 9 bases between. CDR3 nucleotide sequence: TGTGCCAGCAGTTTTCAGGATCATGGCTACACCTTC. This sequence encodes CASSFQDHGYTF.

The chain is built from TRBV7-2 and TRBJ2-7, with 10 bases lining up with TRBD2. The germline V gene has CDR1 SGHTA and CDR2 FQGNSA. The CDR3 has 19 residues. V lost 2 bases to trimming and J lost 0 bases; unmatched junction nucleotides: 13. The CDR3 coding sequence is TGTGCCAGCAGCTTAACGGTTATTAGCGGGGGGCTTAGCTCCTACGAGCAGTACTTC. This sequence encodes CASSLTVISGGLSSYEQYF.